The 27 T cell receptor beta chains below were found in one sample sequenced in a study of cytomegalovirus exposure and HLA in healthy donors (TCRdb year 2017). The library was prepared using the immunoSEQ multiplex PCR assay. The multiplex PCR relied on a mix of 60 forward primers for TCR Vbeta segments and 13 reverse primers for TCR Jbeta segments. TCRdb holds this immuneACCESS table with in-frame rearrangements only. Some clones are missing; in checked studies, unresolved V genes explain under half, and the rest has no known cause. The sample has almost 200,000 clones on record, roughly 72% of them singletons. The top ten hold 1.9% of the sample. What was sequenced was PBMCs. These receptors were obtained from a man in his thirties or forties in good health and CMV-seronegative.

This clone has a single count. The same CDR3 arises from other DNA sequences in this sample as well. This chain links TRBV5-1 with TRBJ2-3; D is uncertain. The CDR3 extends over 14 amino acids. The germline V gene has CDR1 SGHRS and CDR2 YFSETQ. V was pared by 0 bases and J by 0 bases, with 5 bases between. In nucleotides, the CDR3 is TGCGCCAGCAGCTTGGCCGGGAGCACAGATACGCAGTATTTT. As protein: CASSLAGSTDTQYF.

This clone appeared once. The V call is TRBV5-1, the J call TRBJ2-7; no firm D call. The CDR3 is made up of 15 amino acids. V lost 2 bases and J 6 bases, leaving 18 bases between the germline ends. CDR1 is SGHRS, CDR2 YFSETQ, per germline. As DNA, the CDR3 is TGCGCCAGCAGCTTAAGTGGCCAAGTCAGTCTCGAGCAGTACTTC. Amino acids: CASSLSGQVSLEQYF.

In its sample, this clone was seen a few times. This chain joins TRBV25-1 and TRBJ2-5, with 8 nucleotides matching TRBD1. The CDR3 has 15 residues. Unmatched junction bases numbered 10, after V lost 7 bases and J lost 3 bases. Germline V gene data show CDR1 as MGHDK and CDR2 as SYGVNS. In DNA, the CDR3 is TGTGCCAGCACAGAGACAGGGGCTTACGAAGAGACCCAGTACTTC. Its protein product is CASTETGAYEETQYF.

With respect to this clone: No DNA is shown, since the ends of the CDR3 on it are uncertain; the CDR3 is the one TCRdb lists. The chain recombines TRBV10-3 with TRBJ1-2. With termini counted, the CDR3 has 13 amino acids. Germline assignment: CDR1 ENHRY and CDR2 SYGVKD. CDR3 sequence reads: CAISESSTSGYTF.

The rearrangement links TRBV7-2 to TRBJ2-2; perhaps TRBD1 as D (5 bases). The germline gives CDR1 SGHTA, CDR2 FQGNSA. Trimming cost V 3 bases and J 4 bases, with 12 bases left between them. This CDR3 is 15 amino acids long. CDR3 residues: CASSLRTMSTGELFF. CDR3 sequence (DNA): TGTGCCAGCAGCTTGAGGACAATGAGCACCGGGGAGCTGTTTTTT.

The chain recombines TRBV5-4 with TRBJ1-1; D unresolved. CDR1 SGHNT and CDR2 YYREEE come from the germline V gene (reference sequence). The CDR3 spans 16 residues. V lost 4 bases and J lost 1, with 17 bases in between. CDR3 in DNA: TGTGCCAGCAGCCCCACCTCGATAGCCACGAACACTGAAGCTTTCTTT. This encodes CASSPTSIATNTEAFF.

The chain uses TRBV10-2 and TRBJ2-2; TRBD2 might be the D (6 bases). Trimming removed 7 bases at V and 6 bases at J, with 18 bases between. The CDR3 contains 15 residues. Germline V gene data show CDR1 as WSHSY and CDR2 as SAAADI. Here the CDR3 reads CASTHGGSRAGELFF. Here the CDR3 DNA reads TGCGCCAGCACCCATGGGGGGAGTCGCGCCGGGGAGCTGTTTTTT.

This sequence joins TRBV14 and TRBJ2-2, with 8 positions matching TRBD1. V lost 3 bases, J lost 3 bases, and 15 bases stayed unmatched. Germline values: CDR1 SGHDN, CDR2 FVKESK. The CDR3 loop spans 19 amino acids. This CDR3 reads CASSQTEGGRGRYTGELFF. The CDR3 bases are TGTGCCAGCAGCCAGACCGAGGGGGGCAGGGGGCGATACACCGGGGAGCTGTTTTTT.

The chain couples TRBV7-9 to TRBJ2-7; 10 nucleotides align to TRBD2. Germline V gene sequence: CDR1 SEHNR, CDR2 FQNEAQ (reference sequence). The CDR3 consists of 16 residues. V was pared by 4 bases and J by 3 bases, with 9 bases of the junction left unmatched. DNA for the CDR3: TGTGCCAGCAGCTCCTCTAGGCTAGCGGGAGACTACGAGCAGTACTTC. Translated: CASSSSRLAGDYEQYF.

V and J are TRBV5-4 and TRBJ1-2; a weak D match, TRBD1 (6 bases). The V gene lost 4 bases and the J gene lost 2 bases, with 12 bases spanning the gap. CDR3 size: 14 residues. The germline CDR1 and CDR2 sequences are SGHNT and YYREEE (reference sequence). The CDR3 region has the DNA TGTGCCAGCAGCCACAGGGATTTGAACTATGGCTACACCTTC. It specifies CASSHRDLNYGYTF.

The gene calls are TRBV18 and TRBJ2-5, with TRBD2 identical over 11 bases. The trim removed 3 bases at V and 2 bases at J, leaving 8 bases unmatched. The CDR3 extends over 17 amino acids. Germline loops: CDR1 KGHSH, CDR2 LQKENI. CDR3 coding DNA: TGTGCCAGCTCACCCCTAACGACTAGCGGGAAGCAAGAGACCCAGTACTTC. Its protein is CASSPLTTSGKQETQYF.

This sequence joins TRBV7-2 and TRBJ2-3; 10 bases map to TRBD2. V lost 5 bases and J lost 1; bases outside the gene matches: 3. The CDR3 runs 15 residues. In germline, CDR1 is SGHTA, CDR2 FQGNSA. The CDR3 sequence is CASSHGTSGTDTQYF. CDR3 sequence (DNA): TGTGCCAGCAGCCACGGGACTAGCGGCACAGATACGCAGTATTTT.

This sequence joins TRBV4-2 and TRBJ1-5, with D hard to call. The CDR3 length is 13 residues. CDR1 is LGHNA, CDR2 YNFKEQ, per germline. Trimming left V 0 bases short and J 4 bases short, with 4 bases between. CDR3 DNA sequence: TGTGCCAGCAGCCAAGACAGAAATCAGCCCCAGCATTTT. Protein: CASSQDRNQPQHF.

The genes are TRBV27 and TRBJ1-2; D perhaps matches TRBD1 (6 bases). The length of the CDR3 is 13 residues. Germline V lookup: CDR1 MNHEY, CDR2 SMNVEV (reference sequence). V lost 6 bases, J lost 2 bases, and 10 bases lay in between. CDR3 in DNA: TGTGCCAGCAGGGATACAGGGAACTATGGCTACACCTTC. The encoded protein is CASRDTGNYGYTF.

The chain couples TRBV28 to TRBJ1-5; no definite D call. The CDR3 is made up of 14 amino acids. Germline CDR1 and CDR2: MDHEN and SYDVKM. V was pared by 7 bases and J by 7 bases, with 17 bases between. This CDR3 is CASKPSGFGQPQHF. The CDR3 coding sequence is TGTGCCAGCAAACCCTCGGGGTTCGGGCAGCCCCAGCATTTT.

The rearrangement links TRBV11-2 to TRBJ2-7, with TRBD1 identical over 7 bases. Germline loops: CDR1 SGHAT, CDR2 FQNNGV. The CDR3 has 13 amino acids. With 6 bases clipped from V and 3 bases from J, the junction kept 5 bases outside the gene matches. The CDR3 reads CASRRTGHYEQYF. The CDR3 bases are TGTGCCAGCAGACGGACAGGTCACTACGAGCAGTACTTC.

The CDR3 region is CASSPKPGSSGRYEQYF. The CDR3 coding sequence is TGTGCCAGCAGCCCGAAACCCGGGTCTAGCGGGAGGTACGAGCAGTACTTC. V gene TRBV9 combines with J gene TRBJ2-7; 11 positions agree with TRBD2. This CDR3 is built from 17 residues. CDR1 SGDLS and CDR2 YYNGEE come from the germline V gene. With 4 bases clipped from V and 4 bases from J, the junction kept 13 bases outside the gene matches.

The CDR3: CASSARLTSEQYF. The CDR3 DNA follows: TGCGCCAGCAGCGCGCGCCTCACCTCCGAGCAGTACTTC. The J gene is TRBJ2-7, the V gene TRBV5-1; D gene uncertain. The CDR3 length is 13 residues. V was cut by 4 bases and J by 6 bases, with 14 bases left in between. Germline assignment: CDR1 SGHRS and CDR2 YFSETQ.

V is TRBV27 and J is TRBJ2-3; no definite D call. Germline V gives CDR1 MNHEY, CDR2 SMNVEV (reference sequence). The germline V and J ends were trimmed by 3 bases and 2 bases, with 12 bases remaining between them. This CDR3 has 15 residues. The CDR3 DNA follows: TGTGCCAGCAGTTTTGGCAGAGGCCCCACAGATACGCAGTATTTT. Protein sequence: CASSFGRGPTDTQYF.

This clone occurred once. The V and J genes are TRBV27 and TRBJ2-1; unclear D gene. Germline CDR1 and CDR2: MNHEY and SMNVEV (reference sequence). This CDR3 comprises 13 residues. V gave up 2 bases and J gave up 5 bases, with 7 bases separating them. The CDR3 nucleotides are TGTGCCAGCAGTTTACTGTACAACAATGAGCAGTTCTTC. As protein: CASSLLYNNEQFF.

The V and J genes are TRBV2 and TRBJ2-2; 8 positions agree with TRBD2. V trimming: 10 bases; J trimming: 2 bases; junction bases outside the gene matches: 15. The CDR3 is 17 amino acids. From germline, CDR1 is SNHLY and CDR2 FYNNEI. CDR3 nucleotides: TGTGCCACCCTTTCACCGGGACTAGGGAGAAACACCGGGGAGCTGTTTTTT. Encoded protein: CATLSPGLGRNTGELFF.

V usage is TRBV27 and J usage is TRBJ2-3; the D is unclear. Trimming removed 2 bases at V and 4 bases at J, with 7 bases between. CDR3 length: 13 residues. The germline V gene has CDR1 MNHEY and CDR2 SMNVEV (reference sequence). This CDR3 is CASSLVIADTQYF. In DNA, the CDR3 is TGTGCCAGCAGTTTAGTTATCGCAGATACGCAGTATTTT.

V and J are TRBV13 and TRBJ2-3; 9 bases map to TRBD1. The CDR3 runs to 16 residues. Germline V CDR1 and CDR2: PRHDT, FYEKMQ (reference sequence). V shed 5 bases, J shed 5 bases, and the junction held 11 bases outside the gene matches. CDR3 in amino acids: CASSAFTGGAIDTQYF. In DNA, the CDR3 is TGTGCCAGCAGCGCTTTCACAGGGGGCGCGATAGATACGCAGTATTTT.

The rearrangement links TRBV10-2 to TRBJ2-7; 11 bases map to TRBD2. Trimming at V came to 4 bases and at J to 3 bases, leaving 8 bases not matched to a gene. The CDR3 length is 16 residues. Germline loops: CDR1 WSHSY, CDR2 SAAADI. CDR3 bases: TGCGCCAGCAGTGTTCTCACTAGCGGGGGCCGCTACGAGCAGTACTTC. This sequence encodes CASSVLTSGGRYEQYF.

This rearrangement joins TRBV5-4 to TRBJ2-1; the D gene is possibly TRBD2 (6 bases). The CDR3 is made up of 15 amino acids. Trimming cost V 0 bases and J 8 bases, with 15 bases left between them. CDR1 and CDR2 from the germline V gene are SGHNT and YYREEE (reference sequence). Here the CDR3 reads CASSLGGTAWDEQFF. For the CDR3, the DNA is TGTGCCAGCAGCTTGGGCGGGACGGCCTGGGATGAGCAGTTCTTC.

The gene calls are TRBV7-9 and TRBJ2-2, with a weak D call TRBD1 (6 bases). V was clipped by 5 bases and J by 7 bases, with 14 bases between them. Per germline, CDR1 SEHNR and CDR2 FQNEAQ (reference sequence). This CDR3 has 14 residues. The CDR3 nucleotides are TGTGCCAGCAGCCCACCTACAGGGTACGGGGAGCTGTTTTTT. Amino acids: CASSPPTGYGELFF. Complete variable domain (other parts from reference TRBV7-9 and TRBJ2-2): DTGVSQNPRHKITKRGQNVTFRCDPISEHNRLYWYRQTLGQGPEFLTYFQNEAQLEKSRLLSDRFSAERPKGSFSTLEIQRTEQGDSAMYLCASSPPTGYGELFFGEGSRLTVL.

In its sample, this clone was seen once. The chain is built from TRBV27 and TRBJ2-5; 7 positions match TRBD1. The J call could be wrong; TRBJ2-7 is a better fit for the DNA end. Germline CDR1 and CDR2: MNHEY and SMNVEV (reference sequence). The CDR3 covers 14 residues. CDR3 in DNA: TGTGCCAGCAGTTTAACAGGGGTCGCTGACGAGCAGTACTTC. It is translated as CASSLTGVADEQYF.